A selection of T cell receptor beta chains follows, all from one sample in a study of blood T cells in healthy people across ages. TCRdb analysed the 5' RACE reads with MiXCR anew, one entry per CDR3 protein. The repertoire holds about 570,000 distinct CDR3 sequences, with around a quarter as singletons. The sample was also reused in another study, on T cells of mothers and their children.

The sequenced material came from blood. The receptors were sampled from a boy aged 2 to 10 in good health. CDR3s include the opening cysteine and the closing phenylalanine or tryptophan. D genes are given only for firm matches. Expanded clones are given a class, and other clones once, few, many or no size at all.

DNA: TGTGCCAGCAGCCAGGGGACGGTCGAGGGACCGCAGTTCTTC
CDR3: CASSQGTVEGPQFF
D: .
V: TRBV7-6
size: few
J: TRBJ2-1

DNA: TGTGCCAGTAGTATTGGGGGTGACTACCTCTACGAGCAGTACTTC
CDR3: CASSIGGDYLYEQYF
D: .
V: TRBV19
size: few
J: TRBJ2-7

DNA: TGTGCCAGCAGCCCAGAGCAATACGAGCAGTACTTC
CDR3: CASSPEQYEQYF
D: .
V: TRBV7-9
size: .
J: TRBJ2-7

DNA: TGTGCTGAGGGGGCCCATAGCAATCAGCCCCAGCATTTT
CDR3: CAEGAHSNQPQHF
D: TRBD1
V: TRBV12-3/TRBV12-4
size: .
J: TRBJ1-5

DNA: TGCGCCAGCAGCAACGACGGAGACTATGGCTACACCTTC
CDR3: CASSNDGDYGYTF
D: .
V: TRBV5-1
size: .
J: TRBJ1-2

DNA: TGCGCCAGCAACCCAGGGGAAGTGAGGACCGGGGAGCTGTTTTTT
CDR3: CASNPGEVRTGELFF
D: .
V: TRBV5-1
size: .
J: TRBJ2-2

DNA: TGTGCCAGCAGCTCCCGTGGACAGGCCGCTGGCTACACCTTC
CDR3: CASSSRGQAAGYTF
D: TRBD1
V: TRBV11-2
size: few
J: TRBJ1-2

DNA: TGTGCCAGCAGCCCTGAGGCTAGCGGAGAAGAGACCCAGTACTTC
CDR3: CASSPEASGEETQYF
D: TRBD2
V: TRBV14
size: few
J: TRBJ2-5

DNA: TGTGCCATCAGTGAGCGGGACTTCGGGGGCTACACCTTC
CDR3: CAISERDFGGYTF
D: .
V: TRBV10-3
size: .
J: TRBJ1-2

DNA: TGTGCCAGCAGCCCCCGGACTAGCGGGATCGATGAGCAGTTCTTC
CDR3: CASSPRTSGIDEQFF
D: TRBD2
V: TRBV7-9
size: few
J: TRBJ2-1

DNA: TGTGCCAGCAGCCCTATTACAGGCTACACCTTC
CDR3: CASSPITGYTF
D: .
V: TRBV28
size: few
J: TRBJ1-2

DNA: TGTGCCAGCAGTATCCAGCAACATCAGCCCCAGCATTTT
CDR3: CASSIQQHQPQHF
D: .
V: TRBV27
size: .
J: TRBJ1-5

DNA: TGTGCCAGCAGCCCCCAGGACAGGGTCGATGGCTACACCTTC
CDR3: CASSPQDRVDGYTF
D: TRBD1
V: TRBV9
size: few
J: TRBJ1-2

DNA: TGTGCCAGCAGCCTTTGGACAGGGGGCGACGAGCAGTACTTC
CDR3: CASSLWTGGDEQYF
D: TRBD1
V: TRBV9
size: few
J: TRBJ2-7

DNA: TGCAGTGCTAAAATACCGGGACTAGCGGGGTACCACTCCTACAATGAGCAGTTCTTC
CDR3: CSAKIPGLAGYHSYNEQFF
D: TRBD2
V: TRBV20-1
size: few
J: TRBJ2-1

DNA: TGTGCCAGCAGTTGGGACTGGCAAGAGACCCAGTACTTC
CDR3: CASSWDWQETQYF
D: .
V: TRBV7-6
size: .
J: TRBJ2-5

DNA: TGTGCCAGCAGCGCGGGACAGTCCAACACTGAAGCTTTCTTT
CDR3: CASSAGQSNTEAFF
D: TRBD1
V: TRBV11-3
size: .
J: TRBJ1-1

DNA: TGCAGTGCTAGCGGTCTAGCGGGGGTCACAGATACGCAGTATTTT
CDR3: CSASGLAGVTDTQYF
D: TRBD2
V: TRBV20-1
size: .
J: TRBJ2-3

DNA: TGTGCCAGCAGCGGTGTTGGTGCGGGGGGGATAGATACGCAGTATTTT
CDR3: CASSGVGAGGIDTQYF
D: TRBD2
V: TRBV9
size: .
J: TRBJ2-3

DNA: TGTGCCAGCAGTTTAGGGACTAGTAACCCCACAGATACGCAGTATTTT
CDR3: CASSLGTSNPTDTQYF
D: TRBD2
V: TRBV12-3/TRBV12-4
size: few
J: TRBJ2-3